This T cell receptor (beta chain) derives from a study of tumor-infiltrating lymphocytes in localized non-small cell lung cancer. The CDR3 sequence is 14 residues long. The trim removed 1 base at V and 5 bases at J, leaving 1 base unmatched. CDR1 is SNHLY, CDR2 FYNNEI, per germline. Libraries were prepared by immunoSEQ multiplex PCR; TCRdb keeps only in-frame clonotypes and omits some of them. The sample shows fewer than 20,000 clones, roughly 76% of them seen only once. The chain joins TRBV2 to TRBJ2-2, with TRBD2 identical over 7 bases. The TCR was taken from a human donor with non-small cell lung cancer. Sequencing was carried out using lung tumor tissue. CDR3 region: CASSEGLATGELFF. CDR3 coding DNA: TGTGCCAGCAGTGAAGGACTAGCAACCGGGGAGCTGTTTTTT. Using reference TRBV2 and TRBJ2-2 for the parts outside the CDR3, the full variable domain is EPEVTQTPSHQVTQMGQEVILRCVPISNHLYFYWYRQILGQKVEFLVSFYNNEISEKSEIFDDQFSVERPDGSNFTLKIRSTKLEDSAMYFCASSEGLATGELFFGEGSRLTVL.